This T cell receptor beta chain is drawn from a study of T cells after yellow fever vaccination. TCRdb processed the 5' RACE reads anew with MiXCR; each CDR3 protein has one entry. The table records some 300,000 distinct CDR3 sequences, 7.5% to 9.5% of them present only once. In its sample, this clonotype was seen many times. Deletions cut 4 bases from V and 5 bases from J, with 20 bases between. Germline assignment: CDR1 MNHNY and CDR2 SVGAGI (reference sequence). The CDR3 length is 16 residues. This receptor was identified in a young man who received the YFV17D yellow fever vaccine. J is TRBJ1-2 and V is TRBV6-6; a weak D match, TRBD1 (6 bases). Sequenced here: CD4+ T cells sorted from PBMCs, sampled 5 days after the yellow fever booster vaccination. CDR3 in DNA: TGTGCCAGCAGTTTAATGACAGGAATGTTTGGGTATGGCTACACCTTC. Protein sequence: CASSLMTGMFGYGYTF.